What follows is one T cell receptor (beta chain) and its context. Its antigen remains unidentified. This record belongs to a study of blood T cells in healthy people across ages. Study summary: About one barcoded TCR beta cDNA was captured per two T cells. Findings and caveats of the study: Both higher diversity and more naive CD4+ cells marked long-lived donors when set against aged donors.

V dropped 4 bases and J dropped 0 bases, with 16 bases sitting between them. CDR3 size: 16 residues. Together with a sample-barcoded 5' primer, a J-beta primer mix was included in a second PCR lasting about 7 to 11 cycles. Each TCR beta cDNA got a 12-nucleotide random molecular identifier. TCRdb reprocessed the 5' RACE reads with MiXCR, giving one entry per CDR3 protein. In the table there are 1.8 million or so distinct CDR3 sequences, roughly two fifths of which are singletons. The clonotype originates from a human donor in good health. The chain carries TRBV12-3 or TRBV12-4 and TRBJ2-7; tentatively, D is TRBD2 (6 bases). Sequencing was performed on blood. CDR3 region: CASSSLGTARSYEQYF. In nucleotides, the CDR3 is TGTGCCAGCAGTTCCCTAGGGACTGCCCGCTCCTACGAGCAGTACTTC.